Listed below are T cell receptor beta chains from one sample, sequenced in a study of blood T cells in healthy people across ages. A single record per CDR3 protein comes from TCRdb applying MiXCR to the 5' RACE reads. The sample holds 850,000 to 1,000,000 distinct CDR3 sequences, roughly 51% seen once. Sequencing was carried out using blood. The receptors come from a woman aged 55-69 years in good health. CDR3s leave out the opening cysteine and the closing phenylalanine or tryptophan. Each record gives: CDR3 protein, J gene, V gene.

CDR3aa: ASSFGLHLGEQF
j_gene: TRBJ2-1
v_gene: TRBV12-3/TRBV12-4

CDR3aa: SVARENRVRAQY
j_gene: TRBJ2-3
v_gene: TRBV29-1

CDR3aa: ASTPGFKNIQY
j_gene: TRBJ2-4
v_gene: TRBV12-3/TRBV12-4

CDR3aa: ASKGQGGNYEQY
j_gene: TRBJ2-7
v_gene: TRBV5-1

CDR3aa: ASSFIRTGGNEQF
j_gene: TRBJ2-1
v_gene: TRBV12-3/TRBV12-4

CDR3aa: AISPALYEQY
j_gene: TRBJ2-7
v_gene: TRBV10-3

CDR3aa: ASTSRPPKLDTQY
j_gene: TRBJ2-3
v_gene: TRBV23-1

CDR3aa: ASSSAAGGDYGYT
j_gene: TRBJ1-2
v_gene: TRBV18

CDR3aa: ASSSGTSAEQY
j_gene: TRBJ2-7
v_gene: TRBV7-9

CDR3aa: ASSYSIDRGSYNEQF
j_gene: TRBJ2-1
v_gene: TRBV6-2/TRBV6-3

CDR3aa: ASRHGVLDTDTQY
j_gene: TRBJ2-3
v_gene: TRBV12-3/TRBV12-4

CDR3aa: ASRELPGQGASGTQY
j_gene: TRBJ2-3
v_gene: TRBV28

CDR3aa: ASSSPGTGKETQY
j_gene: TRBJ2-5
v_gene: TRBV28

CDR3aa: ASSFPDVNEKLF
j_gene: TRBJ1-4
v_gene: TRBV7-9

CDR3aa: ASVGSYNEQF
j_gene: TRBJ2-1
v_gene: TRBV6-2/TRBV6-3